Detailed here is one T cell receptor beta chain. Data came from immunoSEQ multiplex PCR; TCRdb stores just in-frame clones and leaves some out. The top ten hold approximately 12% of the sample, which has some 78,000 clones, around 89% seen once. This entry comes from a study of blood T cell repertoires in COVID-19. This receptor was identified in a man in his 70s with active or convalescent COVID-19. What was sequenced was peripheral blood.

The CDR3 region has the DNA TGTGCCAGCAGCTTAGGTATTCCAGTTAACTATGGCTACACCTTC. The encoded protein is CASSLGIPVNYGYTF. The chain links TRBV7-9 to TRBJ1-2; unclear D gene. V was cut by 1 base and J by 1 base, with 10 bases left in between. The V gene's germline CDR1 is SEHNR and CDR2 FQNEAQ (reference sequence). The CDR3 consists of 15 residues.